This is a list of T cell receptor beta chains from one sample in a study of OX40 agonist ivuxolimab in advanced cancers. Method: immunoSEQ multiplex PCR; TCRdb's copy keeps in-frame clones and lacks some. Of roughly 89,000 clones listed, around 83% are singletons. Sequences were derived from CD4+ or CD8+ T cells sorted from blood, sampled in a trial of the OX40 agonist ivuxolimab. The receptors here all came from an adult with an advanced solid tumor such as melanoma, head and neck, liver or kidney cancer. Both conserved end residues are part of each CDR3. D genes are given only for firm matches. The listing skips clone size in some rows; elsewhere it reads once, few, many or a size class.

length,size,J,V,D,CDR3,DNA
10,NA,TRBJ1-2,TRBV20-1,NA,CSAGPGGYTF,TGCAGTGCTGGGCCAGGGGGCTACACCTTC
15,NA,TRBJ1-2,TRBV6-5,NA,CASSYSDTTNYGYTF,TGTGCCAGCAGTTACTCAGATACAACTAACTATGGCTACACCTTC
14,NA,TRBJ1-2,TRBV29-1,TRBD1,CSHLDRAGDYGYTF,TGCAGCCACTTAGACAGGGCTGGAGACTATGGCTACACCTTC
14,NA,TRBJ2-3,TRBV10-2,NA,CASAYGERTDTQYF,TGCGCCAGCGCGTACGGGGAGAGAACAGATACGCAGTATTTT
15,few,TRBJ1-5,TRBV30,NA,CAWSAGHLGNQPQHF,TGTGCCTGGAGCGCCGGACACCTAGGGAATCAGCCCCAGCATTTT
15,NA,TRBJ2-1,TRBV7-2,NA,CASSSVASSYNEQFF,TGTGCCAGCAGCTCCGTGGCGAGCTCCTACAATGAGCAGTTCTTC
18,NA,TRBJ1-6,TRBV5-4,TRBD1,CASSPKGSQGAVASPLHF,TGTGCCAGCAGCCCTAAGGGGAGTCAGGGGGCAGTCGCCTCACCCCTCCACTTT
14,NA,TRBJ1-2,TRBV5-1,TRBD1,CASSLGHRGGGYTF,TGCGCCAGCAGTCTTGGGCACAGGGGTGGTGGCTACACCTTC
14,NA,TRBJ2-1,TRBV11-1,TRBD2,CASSGSGNAKEQFF,TGTGCCAGCAGTGGTAGCGGGAACGCGAAAGAGCAGTTCTTC
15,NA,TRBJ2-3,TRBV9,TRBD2,CASSPGSGGRDTQYF,TGTGCCAGCAGCCCGGGGTCGGGGGGGCGAGATACGCAGTATTTT
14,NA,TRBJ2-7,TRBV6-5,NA,CASRGGPRDYEQYF,TGTGCCAGCAGGGGGGGACCGAGGGACTACGAGCAGTACTTC
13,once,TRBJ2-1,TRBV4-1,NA,CASSQGVNNEQFF,TGCGCCAGCAGCCAAGGCGTTAACAATGAGCAGTTCTTC
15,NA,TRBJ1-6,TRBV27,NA,CASTPGQLYNSPLHF,TGTGCCAGCACCCCTGGACAGCTTTATAATTCACCCCTCCACTTT
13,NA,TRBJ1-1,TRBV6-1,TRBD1,CATGGTAPTEAFF,TGTGCCACCGGGGGGACAGCACCCACTGAAGCTTTCTTT
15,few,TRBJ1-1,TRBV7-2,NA,CASSPGGGGRTEAFF,TGTGCCAGCAGCCCCGGTGGGGGAGGTAGGACTGAAGCTTTCTTT
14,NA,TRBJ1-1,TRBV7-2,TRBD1,CASSRQGGGTEAFF,TGTGCCAGCAGTCGACAGGGGGGAGGGACTGAAGCTTTCTTT
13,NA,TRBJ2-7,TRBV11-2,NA,CASSLGRGYEQYF,TGTGCCAGCAGCTTAGGGAGGGGGTACGAGCAGTACTTC
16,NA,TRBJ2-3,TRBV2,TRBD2,CASRVAGGLRTDTQYF,TGTGCCAGCAGGGTAGCGGGAGGGCTTAGGACAGATACGCAGTATTTT
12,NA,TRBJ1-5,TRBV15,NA,CATSKDLYRQHF,TGTGCCACCAGCAAAGATCTATACCGCCAGCATTTT
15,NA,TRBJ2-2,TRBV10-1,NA,CASSESPANTGELFF,TGCGCCAGCAGTGAGTCCCCGGCGAACACCGGGGAGCTGTTTTTT
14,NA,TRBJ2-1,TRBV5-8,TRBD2,CASSSLAGFDEQFF,TGTGCCAGCAGTTCCCTAGCGGGATTCGATGAGCAGTTCTTC
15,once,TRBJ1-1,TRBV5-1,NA,CASSLDVRAFAEAFF,TGCGCCAGCAGCTTGGATGTCAGGGCCTTCGCTGAAGCTTTCTTT
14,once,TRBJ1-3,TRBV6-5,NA,CASSYERGTNTIYF,TGTGCCAGCAGTTATGAACGGGGGACGAACACCATATATTTT
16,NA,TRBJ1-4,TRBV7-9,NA,CASSARSQGFNEKLFF,TGTGCCAGCAGCGCCCGGTCGCAGGGGTTTAATGAAAAACTGTTTTTT
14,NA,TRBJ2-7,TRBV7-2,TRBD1,CASSLTGSSYEQYF,TGTGCCAGCAGCTTGACAGGGTCCTCCTACGAGCAGTACTTC
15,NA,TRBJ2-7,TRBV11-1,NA,CASSLGAGPTYEQYF,TGTGCCAGCAGCTTGGGCGCAGGGCCGACCTACGAGCAGTACTTC
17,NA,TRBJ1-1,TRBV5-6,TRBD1,CASSLEFTGGMNTEAFF,TGTGCCAGCAGCTTGGAATTTACAGGGGGCATGAACACTGAAGCTTTCTTT
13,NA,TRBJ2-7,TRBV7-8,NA,CASRSPDSYEQYF,TGTGCCAGCAGGAGCCCTGATTCCTACGAGCAGTACTTC
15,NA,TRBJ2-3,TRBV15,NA,CATSREGSPTDTQYF,TGTGCCACCAGCAGAGAAGGAAGTCCCACAGATACGCAGTATTTT
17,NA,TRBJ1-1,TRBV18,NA,CASSPALSLVHNTEAFF,TGTGCCAGCTCACCAGCGTTAAGCTTGGTGCATAATACTGAAGCTTTCTTT